Sequencing of this T cell receptor beta chain was carried out in a study of resident and recirculating memory T cells in vitiligo. With 3 bases removed from V and 0 bases from J, the gap between germline ends came to 9 bases. CDR1 and CDR2 (germline): LNHDA, SQIVND (reference sequence). This CDR3 region has 15 residues. Patients who had received treatment within the previous three months were excluded. TCRdb keeps only in-frame clones here, not all; method: immunoSEQ multiplex PCR. The sample lists around 70,000 clones; approximately 93% were seen once. The TCR comes from a male donor with vitiligo. Input material: blood. V is TRBV19 and J is TRBJ1-3; D ambiguous. The CDR3, as DNA: TGTGCCAGTAGTATTTTGCCTAACTCTGGAAACACCATATATTTT. It yields the protein CASSILPNSGNTIYF.